This entry lists 20 T cell receptor beta chains sequenced from one sample in a study of cytomegalovirus exposure and HLA in healthy donors. The PCR had 60 Vbeta and 13 Jbeta primers. Some clones are missing from TCRdb's copy, which holds only in-frame ones; the method was immunoSEQ multiplex PCR. The data hold about 190,000 clones, with roughly nine tenths observed a single time. The sequencing input was PBMCs. Receptor source: a boy aged 2 to 10 in good health and CMV-seronegative.

The chain recombines TRBV28 with TRBJ2-7, with TRBD2 matching over 9 bases. The germline gives CDR1 MDHEN, CDR2 SYDVKM. J gave up 5 bases and V 5 bases, and 16 bases lay outside the gene matches. This CDR3 comprises 17 residues. CDR3 sequence: CASSIATLSGSTDEQYF. In DNA form, the CDR3 reads TGTGCCAGCAGTATTGCCACTCTTAGCGGGAGCACAGACGAGCAGTACTTC.

This clone has only a few counts. V usage is TRBV2 and J usage is TRBJ1-1; 10 nucleotides agree with TRBD1. Germline V gene lookup returns CDR1 SNHLY and CDR2 FYNNEI. The CDR3 consists of 16 residues. The junction had 12 bases not matched to a gene; V was cut back by 1 base and J by 10 bases. In DNA, the CDR3 is TGTGCCAGCAGTGAAGGGCGGACAGGGGGGGGAAGTCGAGCTTTCTTT. This encodes CASSEGRTGGGSRAFF.

This clone was counted a single time. Other DNA sequences in the same sample also yield this CDR3. The chain links TRBV19 to TRBJ2-1, with TRBD2 matching over 9 bases. The V gene end was trimmed by 3 bases and the J gene end by 10 bases; junction bases not matched to a gene: 10. CDR3 length: 15 residues. Looked up from germline, CDR1 is LNHDA and CDR2 is SQIVND (reference sequence). The CDR3 is CASSIWREGRNEQFF. The CDR3 DNA follows: TGTGCCAGTAGTATCTGGCGGGAGGGGAGGAACGAGCAGTTCTTC.

This clone was seen a single time. The gene calls are TRBV7-9 and TRBJ2-1; 7 bases fit TRBD2. The V gene's germline CDR1 is SEHNR and CDR2 FQNEAQ (reference sequence). The CDR3 extends over 14 amino acids. Trimming at V came to 1 base and at J to 6 bases, leaving 3 bases not matched to a gene. The DNA for the CDR3 is TGTGCCAGCAGCTTAGTGGGGACTACCAATGAGCAGTTCTTC. Translating it yields CASSLVGTTNEQFF.

The rearrangement uses TRBV9 and TRBJ2-3; 8 bases map to TRBD2. The length of the CDR3 is 17 residues. Losses at the gene ends were 0 bases for V and 2 bases for J; bases not matched to a gene: 8. The germline V gene has CDR1 SGDLS and CDR2 YYNGEE. The CDR3 bases are TGTGCCAGCAGCGTAGGACGCGAGCGGGGGAACACAGATACGCAGTATTTT. As protein: CASSVGRERGNTDTQYF.

The chain links TRBV5-1 to TRBJ2-7, with TRBD1 matching 9 bases. The germline V gene has CDR1 SGHRS and CDR2 YFSETQ. The CDR3 covers 15 residues. J gave up 2 bases and V 4 bases, and 7 bases lay outside the gene matches. The CDR3 here is CASSAWGQGTYEQYF. The CDR3 DNA reads TGCGCCAGCAGCGCTTGGGGACAGGGAACCTACGAGCAGTACTTC. The full variable domain, in which reference TRBV5-1 and TRBJ2-7 provide the parts outside the CDR3, is KAGVTQTPRYLIKTRGQQVTLSCSPISGHRSVSWYQQTPGQGLQFLFEYFSETQRNKGNFPGRFSGRQFSNSRSEMNVSTLELGDSALYLCASSAWGQGTYEQYFGPGTRLTVT.

A word on this clone: The same CDR3 arises from other DNA sequences in this sample as well. The chain joins TRBV6-1 to TRBJ1-1, with 8 positions matching TRBD1. The CDR3 covers 13 residues. The germline V gene encodes CDR1 MNHNS and CDR2 SASEGT. J gave up 4 bases and V 5 bases, and 3 bases lay outside the gene matches. The CDR3 nucleotides read TGTGCCAGCAGTCAAACAGGGGGCACTGAAGCTTTCTTT. This codes for CASSQTGGTEAFF.

The chain couples TRBV5-1 to TRBJ2-7; D gene unclear. Trimming stripped 1 base from V and 6 bases from J, with 8 bases between. Germline V gives CDR1 SGHRS, CDR2 YFSETQ. This CDR3 spans 12 amino acids. The CDR3 reads CASSLTTFEQYF. The CDR3, as DNA: TGCGCCAGCAGCTTGACGACTTTCGAGCAGTACTTC. The full variable domain, with the rest looked up from reference TRBV5-1 and TRBJ2-7, is KAGVTQTPRYLIKTRGQQVTLSCSPISGHRSVSWYQQTPGQGLQFLFEYFSETQRNKGNFPGRFSGRQFSNSRSEMNVSTLELGDSALYLCASSLTTFEQYFGPGTRLTVT.

This clone occurred once. The chain carries TRBV5-1 and TRBJ2-6, with TRBD1 matching 10 bases. CDR1 is SGHRS and CDR2 is YFSETQ in the germline V gene. The CDR3 is made up of 20 amino acids. With 0 bases clipped from V and 0 bases from J, the junction kept 9 bases outside the gene matches. CDR3 protein: CASSLDPRDRGSSGANVLTF. The CDR3 bases are TGCGCCAGCAGCTTGGATCCCCGGGACAGGGGATCCTCTGGGGCCAACGTCCTGACTTTC.

V and J are TRBV5-1 and TRBJ1-4; TRBD1 is a possible D gene (5 bases). Per germline, CDR1 SGHRS and CDR2 YFSETQ. This CDR3 has 16 amino acids. Trimming took 0 bases from V and 8 from J, leaving 17 bases between them. Here the CDR3 reads CASSLEVVQGGEKLFF. Here the CDR3 DNA reads TGCGCCAGCAGCTTGGAGGTTGTGCAGGGTGGCGAAAAACTGTTTTTT.

V usage is TRBV5-4 and J usage is TRBJ1-2, with D perhaps TRBD1 (6 bases). The CDR3 extends over 12 amino acids. V lost 3 bases, J lost 8 bases, and 11 bases lay in between. CDR1 and CDR2 (germline): SGHNT, YYREEE (reference sequence). For the CDR3, the DNA is TGTGCCAGCAGCTCCCCGGGGGGCGGCTACACCTTC. Translation: CASSSPGGGYTF.

This clone was picked up one time. The chain couples TRBV7-2 to TRBJ2-1; 9 bases map to TRBD1. The CDR3 is 15 amino acids. The germline V gene has CDR1 SGHTA and CDR2 FQGNSA. With 3 bases clipped from V and 7 bases from J, the junction kept 7 bases outside the gene matches. The CDR3 nucleotides are TGTGCCAGCAGCTTGGGACAGGGATGGGGGAATGAGCAGTTCTTC. Its translation is CASSLGQGWGNEQFF.

The chain carries TRBV9 and TRBJ2-2; 10 bases line up with TRBD2. The CDR3 sequence is 17 residues long. The germline gives CDR1 SGDLS, CDR2 YYNGEE. The V segment lost 0 bases and the J segment 7 bases; nucleotides outside the gene matches: 9. CDR3 residues: CASSVVASGRFGGELFF. In DNA form, the CDR3 reads TGTGCCAGCAGCGTAGTGGCTAGCGGGAGATTCGGCGGGGAGCTGTTTTTT.

This chain uses TRBV6-5 with TRBJ2-3, with TRBD2 identical over 9 bases. CDR3 length: 16 residues. Unmatched junction bases numbered 3, after V lost 0 bases and J lost 2 bases. The germline CDR1 and CDR2 sequences are MNHEY and SVGAGI. CDR3 nucleotide sequence: TGTGCCAGCAGTTACTCGGCGGGAGGGCCCACAGATACGCAGTATTTT. Translating gives CASSYSAGGPTDTQYF.

The table lists this clone with a few counts. The chain has TRBV4-1 and TRBJ1-2, with 9 positions matching TRBD1. Germline CDR1 is MGHRA and CDR2 is YSYEKL. This CDR3 is 14 amino acids long. After removal of 2 bases from V and 7 bases from J, the junction contained 5 bases not matched to a gene. DNA of the CDR3: TGCGCCAGCAGCCAAACACAGGGGGCTGGTGGCTACACCTTC. It encodes CASSQTQGAGGYTF.

The genes are TRBV27 and TRBJ2-1; 7 bases fit TRBD1. The CDR3 loop spans 15 amino acids. V dropped 2 bases and J dropped 5; count of bases not matched to a gene: 6. Germline CDR1 and CDR2: MNHEY and SMNVEV (reference sequence). The CDR3 loop reads CASSLQQGINNEQFF. CDR3 sequence (DNA): TGTGCCAGCAGTTTACAACAGGGGATTAACAATGAGCAGTTCTTC.

This chain joins TRBV6-5 and TRBJ1-2; D ambiguous. Trimming pared 8 bases from V and 4 bases from J, leaving 11 bases between. CDR3 length: 12 amino acids. CDR1 MNHEY and CDR2 SVGAGI come from the germline V gene. CDR3 sequence reads: CASGRDTYGYTF. DNA for the CDR3: TGTGCCAGCGGGAGGGATACCTATGGCTACACCTTC.

The V and J genes are TRBV28 and TRBJ1-2; unclear D gene. CDR1 is MDHEN and CDR2 is SYDVKM in the germline V gene. With 4 bases removed from V and 4 bases from J, the gap between germline ends came to 10 bases. The CDR3 consists of 13 residues. The CDR3 nucleotides are TGTGCCAGCAGTTCGTTGTGGGCCTATGGCTACACCTTC. Translated, it gives CASSSLWAYGYTF.

This chain connects TRBV9 to TRBJ2-2; the D gene is possibly TRBD1 (5 bases). CDR3 length: 15 amino acids. Germline CDR1 reads SGDLS; CDR2 reads YYNGEE. V lost 6 bases, J lost 0 bases, and 12 bases lay in between. CDR3: CASTPWGTNTGELFF. Written as DNA, the CDR3 is TGTGCCAGCACCCCCTGGGGCACGAACACCGGGGAGCTGTTTTTT.

The CDR3 DNA sequence: TGCAGCGCAGGGACTAACTATGGCTACACCTTC. Its protein is CSAGTNYGYTF. The J gene is TRBJ1-2, the V gene TRBV29-1; possibly TRBD1 for D (5 bases). Per the germline V gene, CDR1 is SQVTM and CDR2 is ANQGSEA. V was shortened by 7 bases and J by 0 bases, with 6 bases between the two germline ends. This CDR3 comprises 11 residues.